A single sample gave rise to the 8 T cell receptor beta chains below, sequenced in a study of human T cells and chemical hapten exposure. The time point denotes: pre-sensitization, week 0. Stated treatment: therapeutic diphenylcyclopropenone sensitization with weekly scalp DPC. TCRdb ran MiXCR on the RACE reads and lists one entry per CDR3 protein. The sample lists 200,000 to 300,000 distinct CDR3 sequences, around 9.3% occurring once. This material consisted of whole blood, taken in connection with sensitization to the hapten diphenylcyclopropenone (DPC). The receptors originated from a woman aged 40 to 49 with alopecia areata. Some clones in this sample may be carry-over from other donors' samples.

This clonotype has at least ten counts. The chain uses TRBV27 and TRBJ1-2, with TRBD1 identical over 11 bases. There are 13 residues in the CDR3. The ends lost 4 bases at V and 8 bases at J; junction bases unmatched: 3. Germline CDR1 reads MNHEY; CDR2 reads SMNVEV (reference sequence). CDR3 sequence: CASSSGQGEGYTF. As DNA, the CDR3 is TGTGCCAGCAGTTCGGGACAGGGGGAGGGCTACACCTTC.

This clonotype was observed many times. This chain links TRBV12-3 or TRBV12-4 with TRBJ2-1, with D possibly being TRBD1 (6 bases). Trimming pared 5 bases from V and 5 bases from J, leaving 10 bases between. The CDR3 loop spans 13 amino acids. CDR3 loop: CASSLDRHNEQFF. The CDR3 DNA reads TGTGCCAGCAGTCTGGACAGACACAATGAGCAGTTCTTC.

This clonotype came up a few times. The chain uses TRBV7-2 and TRBJ2-1; 8 positions agree with TRBD2. This CDR3 has 16 amino acids. Germline loops: CDR1 SGHTA, CDR2 FQGNSA. J lost 4 bases, V lost 2 bases, and 7 bases had no gene match. Here the CDR3 DNA reads TGTGCCAGCAGCTTACCCGTAGCGGGATCGTACAATGAGCAGTTCTTC. Its protein product is CASSLPVAGSYNEQFF.

There are a few counts of this clonotype. The chain recombines TRBV27 with TRBJ1-1; weak D call: TRBD1 (5 bases). The CDR3 has 15 residues. In germline, CDR1 is MNHEY, CDR2 SMNVEV (reference sequence). The V end was cut by 7 bases, the J end by 5 bases, with 20 bases between. This CDR3 is CASTTTDGARTEAFF. The CDR3 coding sequence is TGTGCCAGCACCACGACAGACGGGGCGAGGACTGAAGCTTTCTTT.

This chain uses TRBV7-9 with TRBJ2-1; D perhaps matches TRBD1 (6 bases). CDR1 is SEHNR and CDR2 is FQNEAQ in the germline V gene (reference sequence). The ends were cut back, 1 base at V and 2 bases at J, with 15 bases in the middle. CDR3 size: 17 residues. The CDR3 loop reads CASSLERTGTTYNEQFF. The CDR3, as DNA: TGTGCCAGCAGCTTAGAGCGAACAGGGACCACCTACAATGAGCAGTTCTTC.

This clonotype was counted only a few times. This chain connects TRBV29-1 to TRBJ2-7; 7 nucleotides agree with TRBD1. V dropped 4 bases and J dropped 4; count of bases not matched to a gene: 7. This CDR3 spans 13 amino acids. Germline V gives CDR1 SQVTM, CDR2 ANQGSEA. CDR3 coding DNA: TGCAGCGTTGGGGCAGGGGGAAGATACGAGCAGTACTTC. Amino acid sequence: CSVGAGGRYEQYF.

This clonotype has a handful of counts. V and J are TRBV4-3 and TRBJ1-1; D is unclear. The germline V gene encodes CDR1 LGHNA and CDR2 YSLEER. V gave up 4 bases and J gave up 5 bases, with 11 bases separating them. The CDR3 contains 13 residues. CDR3 nucleotide sequence: TGCGCCAGCAGCCGACTTGAGGGAACTGAAGCTTTCTTT. Translated: CASSRLEGTEAFF.

This clonotype was detected a few times. V and J are TRBV11-2 and TRBJ1-2; D remains unclear. Trimming took 0 bases from V and 4 from J, leaving 9 bases between them. From germline, CDR1 is SGHAT and CDR2 FQNNGV. CDR3 length: 14 amino acids. This CDR3 is CASSLDLQSYGYTF. As DNA, the CDR3 is TGTGCCAGCAGCTTAGATCTACAGTCCTATGGCTACACCTTC.